This T cell receptor beta chain was identified in a study of blood T cell repertoires in COVID-19. This CDR3 is built from 15 residues. CDR1 and CDR2 from the germline V gene are LGHNA and YNFKEQ. The ends lost 3 bases at V and 0 bases at J; junction bases unmatched: 2. As originally analysed: Cell counts per sample came from amplifying reference gene primers. Assay: immunoSEQ multiplex PCR; the TCRdb copy retains only in-frame clones and omits some. The DNA gave D and trimming, while V, J and clone size come from that table. Of some 250,000 clones listed, just over 85% are singletons. Across 20 to 25 US areas, participants ranged in age from roughly 18 to 95 years. Donors were grouped by their self-reported clinical history. This clone has ten or more counts.

This sequence joins TRBV4-2 and TRBJ2-7, with TRBD2 identical over 10 bases. The clonotype originates from a young man who had recovered from COVID-19. The source material was PBMCs or T cells enriched from blood (not recorded which). The CDR3 region is CASSHRLAGSYEQYF. CDR3 DNA: TGTGCCAGCAGCCACCGACTAGCGGGCTCCTACGAGCAGTACTTC.